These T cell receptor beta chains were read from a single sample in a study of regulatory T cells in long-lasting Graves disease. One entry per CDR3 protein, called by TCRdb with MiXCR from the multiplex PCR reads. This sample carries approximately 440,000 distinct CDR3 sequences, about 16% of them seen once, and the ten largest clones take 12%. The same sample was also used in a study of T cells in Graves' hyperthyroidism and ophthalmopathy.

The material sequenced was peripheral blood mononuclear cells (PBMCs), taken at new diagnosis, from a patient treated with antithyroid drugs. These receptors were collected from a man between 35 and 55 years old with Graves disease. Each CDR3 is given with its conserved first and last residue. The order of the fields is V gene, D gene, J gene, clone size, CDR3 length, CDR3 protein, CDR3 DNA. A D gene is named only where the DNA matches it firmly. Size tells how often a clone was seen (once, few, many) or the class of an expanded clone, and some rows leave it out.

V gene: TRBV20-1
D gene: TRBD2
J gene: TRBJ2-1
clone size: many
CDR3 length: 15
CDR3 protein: CSASGTSGRSNEQFF
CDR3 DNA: TGCAGTGCCTCGGGGACTAGCGGGAGGTCCAATGAGCAGTTCTTC

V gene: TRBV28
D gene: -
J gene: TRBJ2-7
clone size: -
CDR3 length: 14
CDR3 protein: CASSLGYGSYEQYF
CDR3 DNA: TGTGCCAGCAGTTTGGGCTACGGGTCCTACGAGCAGTACTTC

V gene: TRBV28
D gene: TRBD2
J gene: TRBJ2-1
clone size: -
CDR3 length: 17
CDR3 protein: CASSRGPGLAPYNEQFF
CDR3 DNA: TGTGCCAGCAGTCGGGGGCCGGGACTAGCCCCCTACAATGAGCAGTTCTTC

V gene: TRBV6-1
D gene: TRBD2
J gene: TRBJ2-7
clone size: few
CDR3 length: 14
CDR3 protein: CASTFGTRSFEQYF
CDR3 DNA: TGTGCCAGCACCTTCGGGACTAGATCCTTCGAGCAGTACTTC

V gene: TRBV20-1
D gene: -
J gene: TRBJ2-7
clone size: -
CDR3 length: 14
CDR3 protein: CSARSTGNTYEQYF
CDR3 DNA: TGCAGTGCTAGAAGTACGGGAAACACCTACGAGCAGTACTTC

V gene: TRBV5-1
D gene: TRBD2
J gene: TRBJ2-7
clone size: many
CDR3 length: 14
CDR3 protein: CASSIAGEAYEQYF
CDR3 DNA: TGCGCCAGCTCCATAGCGGGAGAAGCCTACGAGCAGTACTTC

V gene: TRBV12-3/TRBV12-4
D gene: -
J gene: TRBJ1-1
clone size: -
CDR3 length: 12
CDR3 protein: CACRDKNTEAFF
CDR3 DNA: TGTGCCTGCCGTGACAAGAACACTGAAGCTTTCTTT

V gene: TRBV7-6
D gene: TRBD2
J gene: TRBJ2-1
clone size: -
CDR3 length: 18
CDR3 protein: CASSSRGTGSGRANEQFF
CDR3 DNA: TGTGCCAGCAGCTCCCGAGGGACTGGTAGCGGGAGGGCGAATGAGCAGTTCTTC

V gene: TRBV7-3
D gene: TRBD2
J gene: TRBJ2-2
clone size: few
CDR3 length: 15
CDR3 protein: CASSQTGGHTGELFF
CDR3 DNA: TGTGCCAGCAGCCAGACGGGGGGACACACCGGGGAGCTGTTTTTT

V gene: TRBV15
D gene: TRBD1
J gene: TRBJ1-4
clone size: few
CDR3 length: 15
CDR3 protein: CATRVGDRGVEKLFF
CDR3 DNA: TGTGCCACTCGAGTGGGCGACAGGGGGGTTGAAAAACTGTTTTTT

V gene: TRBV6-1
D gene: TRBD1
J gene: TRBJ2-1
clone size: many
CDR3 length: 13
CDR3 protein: CASSQGQNNEQFF
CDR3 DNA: TGTGCCAGCAGTCAGGGACAGAACAATGAGCAGTTCTTC

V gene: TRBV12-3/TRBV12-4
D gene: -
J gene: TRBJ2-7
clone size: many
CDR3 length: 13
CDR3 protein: CASKLGVTYEQYF
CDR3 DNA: TGTGCCAGCAAGCTGGGGGTTACCTACGAGCAGTACTTC

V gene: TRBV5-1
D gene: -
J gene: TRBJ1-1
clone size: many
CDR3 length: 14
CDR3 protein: CASSLGGLNTEAFF
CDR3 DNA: TGTGCCAGCAGCTTGGGGGGGTTGAACACTGAAGCTTTCTTT

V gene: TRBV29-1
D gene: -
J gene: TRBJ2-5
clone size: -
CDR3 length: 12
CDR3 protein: CSVDGSAETQYF
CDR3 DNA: TGCAGCGTTGACGGGAGTGCAGAGACCCAGTACTTC

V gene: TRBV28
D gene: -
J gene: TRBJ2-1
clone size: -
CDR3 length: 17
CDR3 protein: CASTPSPGSGGRDEQFF
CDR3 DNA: TGTGCCAGCACCCCATCCCCTGGTAGTGGGGGTCGTGATGAGCAGTTCTTC

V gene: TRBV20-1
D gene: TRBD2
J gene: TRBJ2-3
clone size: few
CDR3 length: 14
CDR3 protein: CSAIVSGRWDTQYF
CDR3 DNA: TGCAGTGCTATTGTCAGCGGGAGGTGGGATACGCAGTATTTT

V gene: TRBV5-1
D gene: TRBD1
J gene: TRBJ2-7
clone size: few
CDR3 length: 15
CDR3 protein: CASSPGTGTGHEQYF
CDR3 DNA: TGCGCCAGCTCTCCTGGGACAGGGACAGGTCACGAGCAGTACTTC

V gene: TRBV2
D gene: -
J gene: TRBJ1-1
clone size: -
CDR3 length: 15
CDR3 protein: CASSEVPFMNTEAFF
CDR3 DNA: TGTGCCAGCAGTGAAGTTCCGTTCATGAACACTGAAGCTTTCTTT

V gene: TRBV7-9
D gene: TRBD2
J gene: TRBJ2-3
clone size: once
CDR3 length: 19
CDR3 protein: CASSTRTGTSGSNTDTQYF
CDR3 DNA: TGTGCCAGCAGCACACGCACCGGGACTAGCGGGAGTAACACAGATACGCAGTATTTT

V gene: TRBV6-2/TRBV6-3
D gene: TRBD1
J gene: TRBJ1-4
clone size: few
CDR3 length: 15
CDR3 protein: CASSSQTGRDEKLFF
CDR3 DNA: TGTGCCAGCAGTTCCCAGACAGGGAGAGATGAAAAACTGTTTTTT

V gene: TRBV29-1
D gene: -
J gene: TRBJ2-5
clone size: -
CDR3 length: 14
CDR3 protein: CSALPEVVSETQYF
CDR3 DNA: TGCAGCGCACTACCTGAGGTGGTTTCCGAGACCCAGTACTTC

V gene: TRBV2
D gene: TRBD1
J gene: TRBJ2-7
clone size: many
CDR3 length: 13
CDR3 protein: CASSWTGAYEQYF
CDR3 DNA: TGTGCCAGCAGTTGGACAGGGGCCTACGAGCAGTACTTC

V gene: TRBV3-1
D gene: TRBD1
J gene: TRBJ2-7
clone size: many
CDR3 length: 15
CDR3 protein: CASSKLKGQSYEQYF
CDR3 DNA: TGTGCCAGCAGCAAACTAAAGGGACAGTCCTACGAGCAGTACTTC

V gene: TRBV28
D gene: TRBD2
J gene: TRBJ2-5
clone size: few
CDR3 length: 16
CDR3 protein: CASSGGLAGDRKTQYF
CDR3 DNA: TGTGCCAGCAGCGGGGGACTAGCGGGAGACAGGAAGACCCAGTACTTC

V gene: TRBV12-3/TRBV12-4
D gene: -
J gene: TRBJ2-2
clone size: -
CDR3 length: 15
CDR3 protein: CASSLSSGGAGELFF
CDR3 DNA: TGTGCCAGCAGTTTATCCTCCGGGGGCGCCGGGGAGCTGTTTTTT

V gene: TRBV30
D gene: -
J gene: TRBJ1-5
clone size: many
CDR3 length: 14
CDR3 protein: CAWRRRGEDQPQHF
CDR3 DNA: TGTGCCTGGAGGCGTCGTGGGGAGGATCAGCCCCAGCATTTT

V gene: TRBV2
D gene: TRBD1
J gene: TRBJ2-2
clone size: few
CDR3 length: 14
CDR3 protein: CASRGDSPTGELFF
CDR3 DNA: TGTGCCAGCAGGGGGGACAGTCCCACCGGGGAGCTGTTTTTT

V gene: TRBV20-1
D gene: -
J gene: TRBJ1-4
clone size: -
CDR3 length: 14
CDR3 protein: CSAAAGGPNEKLFF
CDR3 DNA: TGCAGTGCCGCGGCGGGGGGACCTAATGAAAAACTGTTTTTT

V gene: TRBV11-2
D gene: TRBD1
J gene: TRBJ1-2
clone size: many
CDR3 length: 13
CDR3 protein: CASSLGTGAGYTF
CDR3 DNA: TGTGCCAGCAGCCTAGGGACAGGCGCAGGCTACACCTTC

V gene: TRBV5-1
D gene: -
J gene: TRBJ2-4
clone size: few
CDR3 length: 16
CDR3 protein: CASSLAVRQGSDIQYF
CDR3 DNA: TGCGCCAGCAGCTTGGCTGTGCGGCAGGGGTCAGACATTCAGTACTTC

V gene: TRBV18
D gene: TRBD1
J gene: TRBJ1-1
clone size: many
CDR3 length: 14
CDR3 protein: CASSVRTGAAEAFF
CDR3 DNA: TGTGCCAGCTCAGTCCGGACAGGGGCCGCTGAAGCTTTCTTT

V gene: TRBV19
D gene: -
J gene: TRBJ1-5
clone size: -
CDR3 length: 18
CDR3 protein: CASSPSSTGTLGNQPQHF
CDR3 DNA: TGTGCCAGTAGTCCCTCCTCAACAGGGACCTTGGGCAATCAGCCCCAGCATTTT

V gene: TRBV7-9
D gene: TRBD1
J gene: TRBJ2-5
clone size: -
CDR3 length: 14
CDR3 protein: CASSSGQYEETQYF
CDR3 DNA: TGTGCCAGCAGCTCGGGACAGTACGAGGAGACCCAGTACTTC

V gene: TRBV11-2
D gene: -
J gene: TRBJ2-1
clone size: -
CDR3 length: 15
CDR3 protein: CASSLEPSSYSEQFF
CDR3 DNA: TGTGCCAGCAGCTTAGAGCCTAGCTCCTACAGTGAGCAGTTCTTC

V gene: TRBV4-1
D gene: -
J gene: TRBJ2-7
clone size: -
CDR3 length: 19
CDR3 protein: CASSQLSARGLGGIHEQYF
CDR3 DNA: TGCGCCAGCAGCCAACTCTCCGCAAGAGGGCTAGGAGGGATCCACGAGCAGTACTTC

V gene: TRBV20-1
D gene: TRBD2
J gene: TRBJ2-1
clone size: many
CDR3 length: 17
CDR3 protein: CSANSPTRLAGLDEQFF
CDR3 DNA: TGCAGTGCCAACTCGCCCACCCGACTAGCGGGGTTGGATGAGCAGTTCTTC

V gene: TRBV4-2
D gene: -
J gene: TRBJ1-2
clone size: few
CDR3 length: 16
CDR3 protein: CASSQVDTSNNYGYTF
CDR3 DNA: TGTGCCAGCAGCCAAGTGGACACCTCAAATAACTATGGCTACACCTTC

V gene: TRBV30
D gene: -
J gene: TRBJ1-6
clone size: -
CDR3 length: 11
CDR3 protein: CAWMGGGTLHF
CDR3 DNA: TGTGCCTGGATGGGAGGGGGGACCCTCCACTTT

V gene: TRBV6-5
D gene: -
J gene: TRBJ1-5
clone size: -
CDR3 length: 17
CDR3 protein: CASNYRPIPNSNQPQHF
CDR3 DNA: TGTGCCAGCAATTATCGCCCTATTCCCAATAGCAATCAGCCCCAGCATTTT

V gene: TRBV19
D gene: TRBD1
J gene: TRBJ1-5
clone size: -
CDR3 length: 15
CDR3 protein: CASSEGQGARQPQHF
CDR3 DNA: TGTGCCAGTAGTGAGGGACAGGGGGCGCGACAGCCCCAGCATTTT

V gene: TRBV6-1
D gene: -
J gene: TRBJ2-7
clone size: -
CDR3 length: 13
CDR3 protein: CATRESGQYEQYF
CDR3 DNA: TGTGCCACTCGGGAGAGCGGTCAATACGAGCAGTACTTC

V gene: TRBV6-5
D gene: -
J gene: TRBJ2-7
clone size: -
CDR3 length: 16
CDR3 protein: CASSYLGGLAFYEQYF
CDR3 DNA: TGTGCCAGCAGTTATCTGGGCGGGCTAGCCTTCTACGAGCAGTACTTC

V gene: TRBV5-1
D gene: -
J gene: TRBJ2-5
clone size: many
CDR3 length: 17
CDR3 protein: CASSLAGGGVGQETQYF
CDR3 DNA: TGCGCCAGCAGCTTGGCCGGCGGGGGCGTTGGCCAAGAGACCCAGTACTTC

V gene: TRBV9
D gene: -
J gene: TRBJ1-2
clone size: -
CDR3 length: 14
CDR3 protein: CASSPAFTGHGYTF
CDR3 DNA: TGTGCCAGCAGCCCCGCCTTTACAGGGCATGGCTACACCTTC

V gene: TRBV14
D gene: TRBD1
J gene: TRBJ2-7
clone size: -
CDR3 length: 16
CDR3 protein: CASSQDLGAGGNEQYF
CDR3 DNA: TGTGCCAGCAGCCAAGATCTTGGTGCAGGGGGCAACGAGCAGTACTTC

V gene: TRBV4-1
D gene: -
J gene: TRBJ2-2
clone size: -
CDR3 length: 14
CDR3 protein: CASSPFGNTGELFF
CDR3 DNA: TGCGCCAGCAGCCCGTTCGGTAACACCGGGGAGCTGTTTTTT

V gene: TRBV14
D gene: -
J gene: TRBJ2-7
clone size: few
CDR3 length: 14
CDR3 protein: CASTPTGLPYEQYF
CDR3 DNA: TGTGCCAGCACACCGACAGGCCTGCCTTACGAGCAGTACTTC

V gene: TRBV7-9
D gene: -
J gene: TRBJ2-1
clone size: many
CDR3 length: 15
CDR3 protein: CASSTDSTPYNEQFF
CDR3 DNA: TGTGCCAGCAGCACCGACTCAACACCCTACAATGAGCAGTTCTTC

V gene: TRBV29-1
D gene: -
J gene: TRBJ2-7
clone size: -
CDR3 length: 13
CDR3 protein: CSVVEEFGHEQYF
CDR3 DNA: TGCAGCGTGGTGGAAGAGTTTGGGCACGAGCAGTACTTC